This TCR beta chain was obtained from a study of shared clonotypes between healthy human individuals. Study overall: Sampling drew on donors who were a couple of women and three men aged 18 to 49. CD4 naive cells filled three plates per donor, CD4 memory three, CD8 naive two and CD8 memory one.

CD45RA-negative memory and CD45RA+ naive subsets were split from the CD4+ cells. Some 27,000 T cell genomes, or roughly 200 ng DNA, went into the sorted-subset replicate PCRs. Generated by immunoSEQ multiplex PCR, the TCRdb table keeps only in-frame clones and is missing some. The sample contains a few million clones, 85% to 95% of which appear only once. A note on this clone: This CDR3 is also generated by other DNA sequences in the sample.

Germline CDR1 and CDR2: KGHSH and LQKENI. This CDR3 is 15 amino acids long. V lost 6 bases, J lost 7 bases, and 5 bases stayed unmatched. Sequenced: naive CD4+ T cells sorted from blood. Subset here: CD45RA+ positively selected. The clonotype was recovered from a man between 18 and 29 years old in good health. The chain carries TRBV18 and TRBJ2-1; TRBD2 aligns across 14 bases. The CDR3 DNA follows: TGTGCCAGCTCGCCCGGGACTAGCGGGGGAAATGAGCAGTTCTTC. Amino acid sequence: CASSPGTSGGNEQFF. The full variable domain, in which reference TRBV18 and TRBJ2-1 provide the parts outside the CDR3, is NAGVMQNPRHLVRRRGQEARLRCSPMKGHSHVYWYRQLPEEGLKFMVYLQKENIIDESGMPKERFSAEFPKEGPSILRIQQVVRGDSAAYFCASSPGTSGGNEQFFGPGTRLTVL.